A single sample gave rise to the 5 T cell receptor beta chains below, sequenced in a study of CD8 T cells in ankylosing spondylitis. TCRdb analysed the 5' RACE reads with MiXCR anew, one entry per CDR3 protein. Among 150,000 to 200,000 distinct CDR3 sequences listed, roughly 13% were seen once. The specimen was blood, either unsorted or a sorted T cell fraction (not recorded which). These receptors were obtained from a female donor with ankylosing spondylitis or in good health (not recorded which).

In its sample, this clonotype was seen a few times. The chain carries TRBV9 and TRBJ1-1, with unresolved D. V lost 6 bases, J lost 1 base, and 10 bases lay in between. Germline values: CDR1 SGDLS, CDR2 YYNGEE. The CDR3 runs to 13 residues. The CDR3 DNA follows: TGTGCCAGCAATAGGGAGGGGAACACTGAAGCTTTCTTT. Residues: CASNREGNTEAFF.

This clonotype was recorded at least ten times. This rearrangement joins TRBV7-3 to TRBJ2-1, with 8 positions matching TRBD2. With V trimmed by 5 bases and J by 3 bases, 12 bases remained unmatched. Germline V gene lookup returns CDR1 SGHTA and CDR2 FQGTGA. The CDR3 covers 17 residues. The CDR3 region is CASSHRPLREVYNEQFF. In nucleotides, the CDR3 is TGTGCCAGCAGCCACCGGCCCCTGCGGGAGGTCTACAATGAGCAGTTCTTC.

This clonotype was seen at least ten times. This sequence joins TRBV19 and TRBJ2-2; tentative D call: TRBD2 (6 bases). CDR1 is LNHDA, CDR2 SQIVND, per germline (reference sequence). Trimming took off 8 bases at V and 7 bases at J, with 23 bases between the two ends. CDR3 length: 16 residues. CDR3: CASVKGQLASIGELFF. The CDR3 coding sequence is TGTGCCAGTGTGAAGGGGCAACTAGCTTCCATCGGGGAGCTGTTTTTT.

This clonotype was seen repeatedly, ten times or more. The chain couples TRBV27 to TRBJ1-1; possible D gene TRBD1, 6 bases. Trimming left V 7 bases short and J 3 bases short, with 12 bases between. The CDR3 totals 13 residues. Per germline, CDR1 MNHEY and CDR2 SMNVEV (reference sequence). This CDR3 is CASTGQYDTEAFF. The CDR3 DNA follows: TGTGCCAGCACCGGACAGTACGACACTGAAGCTTTCTTT.

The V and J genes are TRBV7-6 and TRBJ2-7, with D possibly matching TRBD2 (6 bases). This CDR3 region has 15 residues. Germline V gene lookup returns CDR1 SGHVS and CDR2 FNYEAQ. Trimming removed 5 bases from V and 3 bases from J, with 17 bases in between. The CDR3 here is CASSTMPRGSYEQYF. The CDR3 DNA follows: TGTGCCAGCAGCACTATGCCGCGGGGAAGCTACGAGCAGTACTTC.